Listed below are T cell receptor beta chains from one sample, sequenced in a study of blood T cells in healthy people across ages. TCRdb redid the calling of the 5' RACE reads with MiXCR, one entry per CDR3 protein. The sample carries 1.2 million to 1.5 million distinct CDR3 sequences, roughly 60% recorded once. The sample taken for sequencing was blood. The receptors shown here come from a man younger than 35 in good health. The CDR3 runs from the conserved cysteine through the conserved F or W. The order of the fields is clone size, V gene, J gene, D gene, CDR3 protein, CDR3 DNA. D genes are given only for firm matches. Clone size is given for some rows only: seen once, a few or many times, or a class if the clone is expanded.

.	TRBV6-1	TRBJ1-5	.	CASKRGAAGSNQPQHF	TGTGCCAGCAAGAGGGGGGCGGCGGGTAGCAATCAGCCCCAGCATTTT
.	TRBV20-1	TRBJ2-7	TRBD1	CSATSLGRGNNEQYF	TGCAGTGCTACCTCCTTAGGCAGGGGGAACAATGAGCAGTACTTC
.	TRBV20-1	TRBJ2-3	.	CSARDLPGKRTDTQYF	TGCAGTGCTAGAGATCTCCCAGGGAAGAGGACAGATACGCAGTATTTT
.	TRBV11-2	TRBJ1-4	TRBD1	CASRQIQGNNRGKLFF	TGTGCCAGCAGGCAGATACAGGGGAATAATCGTGGAAAACTGTTTTTT
.	TRBV28	TRBJ2-5	TRBD2	CASSFITGGQETQYF	TGTGCCAGCAGTTTCATAACGGGAGGGCAAGAGACCCAGTACTTC
once	TRBV20-1	TRBJ2-3	.	CSAILQGTDTQYF	TGCAGTGCTATCTTGCAGGGCACAGATACGCAGTATTTT
.	TRBV6-5	TRBJ2-1	TRBD2	CASSYRKREGFF	TGTGCCAGCAGTTATAGGAAACGGGAGGGGTTCTTC
.	TRBV2	TRBJ2-5	TRBD2	CASRLTRTSRETQYF	TGTGCCAGCAGATTGACCAGGACTAGCAGGGAGACCCAGTACTTC
.	TRBV6-2/TRBV6-3	TRBJ2-7	.	CASSTGRPYEQYF	TGTGCCAGCAGTACCGGACGCCCCTACGAGCAGTACTTC
.	TRBV5-5	TRBJ2-2	.	CASSFQRTGELFF	TGTGCCAGCAGCTTTCAAAGGACCGGGGAGCTGTTTTTT
.	TRBV3-1	TRBJ1-2	.	CASTNTNYGYIF	TGTGCCAGCACAAACACTAACTATGGCTACATCTTC
few	TRBV6-6	TRBJ2-3	.	CASSSGTPDTQYF	TGTGCCAGCAGCTCCGGGACTCCAGATACGCAGTATTTT
.	TRBV2	TRBJ1-2	.	CASMVEAGNYGYTF	TGTGCCAGCATGGTCGAGGCCGGTAACTATGGCTACACCTTC
.	TRBV6-5	TRBJ2-3	TRBD1	CASRYRGWGTDTQYF	TGTGCCAGCAGATACAGGGGTTGGGGCACAGATACGCAGTATTTT
once	TRBV6-4	TRBJ1-2	.	CASSPRGQNRGYTF	TGTGCCAGCAGTCCACGGGGGCAAAATCGTGGCTACACCTTC
.	TRBV3-1	TRBJ1-2	TRBD1	CASSQDKARGTGYHYGYTF	TGTGCCAGCAGCCAAGATAAGGCGCGAGGGACAGGGTATCACTATGGCTACACCTTC
.	TRBV4-1	TRBJ1-2	.	CASSQDRRDPYGYTF	TGCGCCAGCAGCCAAGACCGCAGGGACCCCTATGGCTACACCTTC
.	TRBV29-1	TRBJ2-1	.	CSVQGSNRSSYNEQFF	TGCAGCGTTCAGGGTTCGAATAGGAGCTCCTACAATGAGCAGTTCTTC
.	TRBV29-1	TRBJ2-7	.	CSVAGLTSYEQYF	TGCAGCGTTGCTGGCCTTACCTCCTACGAGCAGTACTTC
.	TRBV7-2	TRBJ2-4	.	CASSPQGSGEQYF	TGTGCCAGCAGCCCCCAGGGTTCGGGGGAGCAGTACTTC
.	TRBV15	TRBJ1-1	.	CATKKGTSNLNTEAFF	TGTGCCACTAAAAAGGGGACATCTAACTTGAACACTGAAGCTTTCTTT
.	TRBV28	TRBJ1-1	.	CASSLGDNHIEAFF	TGTGCCAGCAGCCTTGGGGACAATCATATTGAAGCTTTCTTT
.	TRBV3-1	TRBJ2-3	.	CASKEDGLSTDTQYF	TGTGCCAGCAAAGAGGACGGCCTGAGCACAGATACGCAGTATTTT
.	TRBV5-1	TRBJ2-7	TRBD1	CASSWGQSSEQYF	TGCGCCAGCAGCTGGGGACAGTCGTCCGAGCAGTACTTC
.	TRBV4-1	TRBJ2-3	TRBD2	CASSLPAGGNADTQYF	TGCGCCAGCAGCCTACCAGCGGGAGGGAATGCAGATACGCAGTATTTT
.	TRBV4-1	TRBJ2-5	.	CASSQGRGCGQYF	TGCGCCAGCAGCCAAGGCCGTGGATGCGGGCAGTACTTC